The 30 T cell receptor beta chains in this list originate from one sample, sequenced in a study of regulatory T cells in long-lasting Graves disease. Time point noted: persistent/refractory GD, antithyroid drugs over 5 years with positive TRAb. PBMC-extracted RNA yielded the TCR library. Assembly of TCR beta libraries relied on iRepertoire HTBI primers together with Arm-PCR of CDR3 regions. MiXCR, applied by TCRdb to the multiplex PCR reads, yields one record per CDR3 protein. The sample lists a few hundred thousand distinct CDR3 sequences; 22% were seen once. Sequencing was performed on peripheral blood mononuclear cells (PBMCs), taken when the disease was refractory, from a patient treated with antithyroid drugs. These receptors originate from a female donor with Graves disease.

This chain uses TRBV19 with TRBJ1-6; D remains ambiguous. The CDR3 is made up of 12 amino acids. Germline V lookup: CDR1 LNHDA, CDR2 SQIVND (reference sequence). Trimming removed 8 bases at V and 7 bases at J, with 9 bases between. This CDR3 reads CASALGNSPLHF. The CDR3 DNA follows: TGTGCCAGTGCCTTGGGAAATTCACCCCTCCACTTT.

This clonotype was picked up a small number of times. The chain joins TRBV6-1 to TRBJ1-6; TRBD1 matches at 8 bases. V was clipped by 2 bases and J by 13 bases; unmatched bases: 10. From germline, CDR1 is MNHNS and CDR2 SASEGT. The length of the CDR3 is 15 residues. Here the CDR3 DNA reads TGTGCCAGCAGTGAAACTACAGGGGGGCTTTCCCCCCTCCACTTT. It encodes CASSETTGGLSPLHF.

This clonotype has a count of ten or more. The gene calls are TRBV7-8 and TRBJ1-4; D possibly corresponds to TRBD1 (6 bases). The ends were cut back, 0 bases at V and 8 bases at J, with 22 bases in the middle. The CDR3 is made up of 18 amino acids. CDR1 SGHVS and CDR2 FQNEAQ come from the germline V gene. The chain's CDR3 is CASSLARSLATGREKLFF. The CDR3 bases are TGTGCCAGCAGCTTAGCGCGGAGTCTCGCGACAGGCCGGGAAAAACTGTTTTTT.

This clonotype was detected ten times or more. J is TRBJ1-1 and V is TRBV7-2; D is undetermined. Per the germline V gene, CDR1 is SGHTA and CDR2 is FQGNSA. V lost 4 bases and J 0 bases, leaving 6 bases between the germline ends. The CDR3 has 13 residues. The CDR3 region is CASSSNVNTEAFF. The CDR3 DNA reads as TGTGCCAGCAGCTCGAACGTGAACACTGAAGCTTTCTTT.

In its sample, this clonotype was seen many times. The V gene is TRBV10-3, the J gene TRBJ1-1, with D possibly being TRBD1 (6 bases). V gave up 2 bases and J gave up 5 bases, with 12 bases separating them. CDR3 size: 14 residues. Germline CDR1 is ENHRY and CDR2 is SYGVKD. The CDR3 spells CAISEMPGVTEAFF. The DNA for the CDR3 is TGTGCCATCAGTGAGATGCCAGGGGTTACTGAAGCTTTCTTT.

The V call is TRBV9, the J call TRBJ2-7; 9 nucleotides line up with TRBD1. J gave up 7 bases and V 7 bases, and 12 bases lay outside the gene matches. This CDR3 is built from 14 residues. Per the germline V gene, CDR1 is SGDLS and CDR2 is YYNGEE. The CDR3 DNA sequence: TGTGCCAGCTCCGAAGGGACAGGGTCTCGGGAGCAGTACTTC. Its protein is CASSEGTGSREQYF. The variable domain in full, completed from reference TRBV9 and TRBJ2-7, reads DSGVTQTPKHLITATGQRVTLRCSPRSGDLSVYWYQQSLDQGLQFLIQYYNGEERAKGNILERFSAQQFPDLHSELNLSSLELGDSALYFCASSEGTGSREQYFGPGTRLTVT.

This clonotype was seen a handful of times. The gene calls are TRBV12-3 or TRBV12-4 and TRBJ2-2; D remains unclear. The CDR3 extends over 15 amino acids. V shed 3 bases and J shed 0 bases, with 8 bases lying between them. CDR3 coding DNA: TGTGCCAGCAGTTTCATACGTCCGAACACCGGGGAGCTGTTTTTT. It yields the protein CASSFIRPNTGELFF.

This chain uses TRBV4-3 with TRBJ1-4; no reliable D call. The germline V gene encodes CDR1 LGHNA and CDR2 YSLEER. V gave up 0 bases and J gave up 7 bases, with 6 bases separating them. The CDR3 has 13 residues. The CDR3 region is CASSQDRFEKLFF. CDR3 DNA sequence: TGCGCCAGCAGCCAAGATCGGTTTGAAAAACTGTTTTTT.

The gene calls are TRBV12-3 or TRBV12-4 and TRBJ2-7; 8 nucleotides align to TRBD1. V lost 3 bases, J lost 3 bases, and 7 bases stayed unmatched. This CDR3 region has 15 residues. The CDR3 is CASSFFRGRIYEQYF. CDR3 sequence (DNA): TGTGCCAGCAGTTTTTTCAGGGGGCGGATCTACGAGCAGTACTTC.

This clonotype appeared many times. This chain uses TRBV27 with TRBJ1-1; perhaps TRBD1 as D (6 bases). Germline V gene sequence: CDR1 MNHEY, CDR2 SMNVEV (reference sequence). The germline V and J ends were trimmed by 2 bases and 1 base, with 8 bases remaining between them. CDR3 size: 14 residues. CDR3 region: CASSLRQENTEAFF. The DNA for the CDR3 is TGTGCCAGCAGTTTAAGACAGGAGAACACTGAAGCTTTCTTT.

The table lists this clonotype with many counts. The rearrangement links TRBV7-6 to TRBJ1-2; D is ambiguous. Trimming pared 5 bases from V and 5 bases from J, leaving 12 bases between. Germline-derived CDR1 and CDR2 are SGHVS and FNYEAQ. The CDR3 loop spans 13 amino acids. The CDR3 reads CASSLDTLYGYTF. The CDR3 region has the DNA TGTGCCAGCAGCCTAGACACACTATATGGCTACACCTTC.

The chain employs TRBV19 and TRBJ2-5; 9 bases align to TRBD2. CDR1 is LNHDA and CDR2 is SQIVND in the germline V gene (reference sequence). The CDR3 has 13 amino acids. Unmatched junction bases numbered 2, after V lost 4 bases and J lost 5 bases. CDR3 coding DNA: TGTGCCAGTAGTAGCGGGAGGGCGGAGACCCAGTACTTC. The encoded protein is CASSSGRAETQYF.

This clonotype was observed at least ten times. The chain has TRBV12-3 or TRBV12-4 and TRBJ1-6; 7 bases agree with TRBD1. The CDR3 length is 14 residues. Unmatched junction bases numbered 5, after V lost 4 bases and J lost 8 bases. As DNA, the CDR3 is TGTGCCAGCAGTTCTACAGGGGTGGATTCACCCCTCCACTTT. Translating gives CASSSTGVDSPLHF.

The sample holds a few counts of this clonotype. The chain is built from TRBV7-9 and TRBJ2-5; 7 bases fit TRBD1. V was clipped by 5 bases and J by 4 bases; unmatched bases: 16. The CDR3 is 17 amino acids. Germline V gene data show CDR1 as SEHNR and CDR2 as FQNEAQ (reference sequence). The CDR3 reads CASSPTSGTAGRETQYF. CDR3 in DNA: TGTGCCAGCAGCCCCACCTCCGGGACAGCAGGACGAGAGACCCAGTACTTC.

The V and J genes are TRBV5-6 and TRBJ1-5, with TRBD1 matching over 9 bases. CDR1 SGHDT and CDR2 YYEEEE come from the germline V gene. V lost 4 bases and J lost 7; bases outside the gene matches: 6. The CDR3 contains 14 residues. CDR3 in amino acids: CASSTQGAGQPQHF. Written as DNA, the CDR3 is TGTGCCAGCAGCACACAGGGGGCCGGCCAGCCCCAGCATTTT.

This clonotype was found a few times. CDR3 coding DNA: TGTGCCAGCAGTTTAAGGGGAGACTACGAGCAGTACTTC. Its translation is CASSLRGDYEQYF. The chain has TRBV27 and TRBJ2-7; tentatively, D is TRBD1 or TRBD2 (5 bases each). The CDR3 sequence is 13 residues long. In germline, CDR1 is MNHEY, CDR2 SMNVEV (reference sequence). The V and J ends lost 2 bases and 3 bases respectively, with 8 bases between them.

The chain uses TRBV29-1 and TRBJ1-1; 9 bases are shared with TRBD1. J lost 7 bases, V lost 7 bases, and 10 bases had no gene match. The CDR3 contains 13 residues. Per germline, CDR1 SQVTM and CDR2 ANQGSEA. Here the CDR3 DNA reads TGCAGCGCCAAAGGGACAGGGAACCTTGAAGCTTTCTTT. The encoded protein is CSAKGTGNLEAFF. Filled out from reference TRBV29-1 and TRBJ1-1, the complete variable domain reads SAVISQKPSRDICQRGTSLTIQCQVDSQVTMMFWYRQQPGQSLTLIATANQGSEATYESGFVIDKFPISRPNLTFSTLTVSNMSPEDSSIYLCSAKGTGNLEAFFGQGTRLTVV.

This clonotype has just a few counts. The chain links TRBV11-3 to TRBJ1-1; the D is unclear. V dropped 1 base and J dropped 7 bases, with 10 bases sitting between them. Germline assignment: CDR1 SGHNT and CDR2 YENEEA. The CDR3 is 13 residues long. CDR3: CASSLGSGGEAFF. In DNA, the CDR3 is TGTGCCAGCAGCTTAGGTTCGGGCGGTGAAGCTTTCTTT.

As to this clonotype: It may be a read error: a sequence one base away is much more abundant. A read error is likely, as this CDR3 ends without the conserved phenylalanine or tryptophan. This chain connects TRBV6-9 to TRBJ2-5, with D perhaps TRBD2 (6 bases). The CDR3 is made up of 15 amino acids. Trimming cost V 3 bases and J 2 bases, with 13 bases left between them. CDR1 is MNHGY, CDR2 SVAAGI, per germline. CDR3 sequence reads: CASSYGRGAQETQYS. The CDR3 region has the DNA TGTGCCAGCAGTTACGGGCGGGGAGCTCAAGAGACCCAGTACTCC.

This clonotype showed up just a few times. The rearrangement uses TRBV20-1 and TRBJ1-1, with a weak D call TRBD1 (6 bases). The CDR3 runs to 13 residues. Germline CDR1 DFQATT, CDR2 SNEGSKA (reference sequence). V was shortened by 4 bases and J by 1 base, with 10 bases between the two germline ends. CDR3 loop: CSAKTDRNTEAFF. The CDR3 bases are TGCAGTGCTAAGACGGACAGGAACACTGAAGCTTTCTTT.

This clonotype has just a few counts. The chain combines TRBV9 with TRBJ1-6; no reliable D call. The CDR3 length is 13 residues. V was cut by 3 bases and J by 8 bases, with 9 bases left in between. Germline lookup yields CDR1 SGDLS and CDR2 YYNGEE. CDR3 residues: CASSANIDSPLHF. The CDR3 DNA follows: TGTGCCAGCAGCGCGAACATCGATTCACCCCTCCACTTT.

About this clonotype: Germline is not matched at one junction end, which may reflect a read error. The V call is TRBV29-1, the J call TRBJ1-4; D gene uncertain. This CDR3 region has 11 residues. Germline CDR1 reads SQVTM; CDR2 reads ANQGSEA. The CDR3 nucleotides read TGCAGCGTGACAACTAATGGAAAACTGTTTTTT. As protein: CSVTTNGKLFF.

This clonotype was seen repeatedly, ten times or more. The chain is built from TRBV20-1 and TRBJ1-1; a weak D match, TRBD1 (6 bases). CDR3 length equals 14 residues. The V end was cut by 2 bases, the J end by 6 bases, with 16 bases between. Germline-derived CDR1 and CDR2 are DFQATT and SNEGSKA (reference sequence). Here the CDR3 reads CSARLGGGGPEAFF. The CDR3 nucleotides are TGCAGTGCTAGACTCGGCGGCGGGGGCCCTGAAGCTTTCTTT.

This clonotype was observed many times. The chain is built from TRBV7-2 and TRBJ2-2; 8 bases are a match to TRBD1. The V and J ends lost 1 base and 7 bases, in that order; junction bases with no gene match: 5. The CDR3 covers 15 residues. CDR1 is SGHTA and CDR2 is FQGNSA in the germline V gene. CDR3 nucleotide sequence: TGTGCCAGCAGCTTAGTGACAGGGGAGGTCGGGGAGCTGTTTTTT. This translates into CASSLVTGEVGELFF.

The rearrangement uses TRBV18 and TRBJ1-1; D gene ambiguous. Germline CDR1 KGHSH, CDR2 LQKENI. V was pared by 3 bases and J by 7 bases, with 18 bases between. This CDR3 has 15 residues. The CDR3 protein is CASSPKSKGMGEAFF. CDR3 sequence (DNA): TGTGCCAGCTCACCCAAGAGTAAAGGGATGGGTGAAGCTTTCTTT.

This clonotype appeared many times. The chain links TRBV28 to TRBJ1-1; D gene uncertain. V was clipped by 3 bases and J by 5 bases, with 10 bases between them. Germline CDR1 MDHEN, CDR2 SYDVKM. This CDR3 has 13 amino acids. In nucleotides, the CDR3 is TGTGCCAGCAGTTTGTCCGCGGGGACTGAAGCTTTCTTT. Translation: CASSLSAGTEAFF.

A few counts support this clonotype. The chain recombines TRBV19 with TRBJ2-7, with 10 bases that match TRBD2. J was trimmed by 4 bases and V by 5 bases; bases with no gene match: 8. CDR1 is LNHDA and CDR2 is SQIVND in the germline V gene (reference sequence). The CDR3 has 15 amino acids. The CDR3 spells CASSDPGLADYEQYF. In DNA form, the CDR3 reads TGTGCCAGTAGTGATCCTGGACTAGCGGATTACGAGCAGTACTTC.

This clonotype was detected many times. V is TRBV28 and J is TRBJ2-2; the D gene is possibly TRBD2 (6 bases). Trimming removed 6 bases from V and 6 bases from J, with 8 bases in between. This CDR3 contains 12 residues. The V gene's germline CDR1 is MDHEN and CDR2 SYDVKM. CDR3 in amino acids: CASRTGAGELFF. CDR3 in DNA: TGTGCCAGCAGAACGGGGGCCGGGGAGCTGTTTTTT.

J is TRBJ2-2 and V is TRBV5-1, with D possibly matching TRBD1 (6 bases). From germline, CDR1 is SGHRS and CDR2 YFSETQ. CDR3 length equals 16 residues. Between the trimmed V and J ends, which lost 5 bases and 2 bases, there was a span of 16 bases. The CDR3 reads CASRRPGHLNTGELFF. CDR3 nucleotide sequence: TGCGCCAGCAGGCGACCGGGACACCTAAACACCGGGGAGCTGTTTTTT.

This clonotype was found a few times. The chain couples TRBV6-2 or TRBV6-3 to TRBJ2-2; D is unresolved. V lost 2 bases to trimming and J lost 6 bases, with 13 bases between them. The CDR3 consists of 15 residues. In germline, CDR1 is MNHEY, CDR2 SVGEGT. CDR3 sequence: CASSYPLLRPGELFF. The CDR3 DNA is TGTGCCAGCAGTTACCCGCTTCTGAGACCCGGGGAGCTGTTTTTT.